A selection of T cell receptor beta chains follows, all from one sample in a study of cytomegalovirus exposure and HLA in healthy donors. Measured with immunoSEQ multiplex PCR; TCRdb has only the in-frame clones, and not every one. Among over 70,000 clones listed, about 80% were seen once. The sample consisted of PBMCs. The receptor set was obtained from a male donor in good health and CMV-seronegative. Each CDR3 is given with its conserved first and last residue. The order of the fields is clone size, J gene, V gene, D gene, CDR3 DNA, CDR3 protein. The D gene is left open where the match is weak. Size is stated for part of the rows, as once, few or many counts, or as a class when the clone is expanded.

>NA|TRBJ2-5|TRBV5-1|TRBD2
TGCGCCAGCAGCCCGGGGACTAGCGGGAGGGCCCGGGAGACCCAGTACTTC
CASSPGTSGRARETQYF
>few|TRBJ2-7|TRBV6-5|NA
TGTGCCAGCAAAGGGTCAGGGGGACTGTACGAGCAGTACTTC
CASKGSGGLYEQYF
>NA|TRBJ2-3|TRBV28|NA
TGTGCCAGCAGTCAGTCGGGGGTCGGCACAGATACGCAGTATTTT
CASSQSGVGTDTQYF
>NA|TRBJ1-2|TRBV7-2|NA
TGTGCCAGCACCTCGGGGGGCGCGAACTATGGCTACACCTTC
CASTSGGANYGYTF
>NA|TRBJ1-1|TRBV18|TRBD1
TGTGCCAGCTCACTCGGACAGGAGCCTAACACTGAAGCTTTCTTT
CASSLGQEPNTEAFF
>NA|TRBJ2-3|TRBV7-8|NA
TGTGCCAGCAGCTTAGGGAGAGGGTATGACACAGATACGCAGTATTTT
CASSLGRGYDTDTQYF
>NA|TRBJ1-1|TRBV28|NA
TGTGCCAGCAGGACCCGGGCCAGGGGCACTGAAGCTTTCTTT
CASRTRARGTEAFF
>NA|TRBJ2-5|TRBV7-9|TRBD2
TGTGCCAGTGAAGCGGGGGGCCTCGACGGTGAAGGGACCCAGTACTTC
CASEAGGLDGEGTQYF
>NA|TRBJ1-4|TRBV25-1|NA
TGTGCCAGCAGTGAGGACAGATTTTGGAATGAAAAACTGTTTTTT
CASSEDRFWNEKLFF
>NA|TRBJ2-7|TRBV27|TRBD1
TGTGCCAGCAGTTCCCCGGACAGGCCGGTAGGGGAGCAGTACTTC
CASSSPDRPVGEQYF
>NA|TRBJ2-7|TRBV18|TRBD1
TGTGCCAGCTCACCAGGGACAGGCTACTTCTACGAGCAGTACTTC
CASSPGTGYFYEQYF